This entry features one T cell receptor beta chain sequence. This sample stems from a study of beta chain features in type 1 diabetes. The whole isolated RNA underwent reverse transcription, so sequencing captured expressed TCRB transcripts. Regulatory, naive and central memory T cell samples averaged roughly 4 million reads. Profiled with immunoSEQ multiplex PCR; TCRdb holds only in-frame clones, not every one. This table has about 290,000 clones, 7% to 9% appearing once. Sample: central memory CD4+ T cells from blood. The receptor comes from a woman aged 18-35 years in good health.

This CDR3 reads CASADVTPLHF. The CDR3 bases are TGTGCCAGCGCGGACGTGACACCCCTCCACTTT. V and J are TRBV28 and TRBJ1-6; D remains ambiguous. Germline V lookup: CDR1 MDHEN, CDR2 SYDVKM. CDR3 size: 11 residues. Between the trimmed V and J ends, which lost 8 bases and 11 bases, there was a span of 10 bases.